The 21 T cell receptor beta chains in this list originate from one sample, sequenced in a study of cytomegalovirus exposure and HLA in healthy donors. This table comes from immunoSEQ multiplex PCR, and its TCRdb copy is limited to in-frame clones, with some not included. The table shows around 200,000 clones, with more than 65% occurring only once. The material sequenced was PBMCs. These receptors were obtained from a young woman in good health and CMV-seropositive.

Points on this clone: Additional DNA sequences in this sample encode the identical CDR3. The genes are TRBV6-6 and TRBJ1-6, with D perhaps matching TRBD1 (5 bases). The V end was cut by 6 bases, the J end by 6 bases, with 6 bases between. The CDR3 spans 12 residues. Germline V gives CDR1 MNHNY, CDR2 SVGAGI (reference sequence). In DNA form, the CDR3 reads TGTGCCAGCAGCCAGGGTAATTCACCCCTCCACTTT. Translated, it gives CASSQGNSPLHF.

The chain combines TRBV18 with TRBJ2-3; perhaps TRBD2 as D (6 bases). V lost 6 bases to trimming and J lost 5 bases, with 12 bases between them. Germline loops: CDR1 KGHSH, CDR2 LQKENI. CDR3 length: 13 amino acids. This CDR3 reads CASSPGGRDTQYF. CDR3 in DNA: TGTGCCAGCTCCCCCGGAGGGAGAGATACGCAGTATTTT.

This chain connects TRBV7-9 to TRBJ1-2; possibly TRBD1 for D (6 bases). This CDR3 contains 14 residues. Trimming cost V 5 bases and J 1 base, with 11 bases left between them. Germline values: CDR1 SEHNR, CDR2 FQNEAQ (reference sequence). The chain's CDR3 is CASSAGQSNYGYTF. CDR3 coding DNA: TGTGCCAGCAGCGCTGGACAGAGTAACTATGGCTACACCTTC.

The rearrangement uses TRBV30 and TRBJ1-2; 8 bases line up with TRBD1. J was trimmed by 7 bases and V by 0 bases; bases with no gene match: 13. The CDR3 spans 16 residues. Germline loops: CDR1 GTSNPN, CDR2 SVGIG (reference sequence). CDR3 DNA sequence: TGTGCCTGGAGTGTACAGGGGGACAGATGCTTAGGTGGCTACACCTTC. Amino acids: CAWSVQGDRCLGGYTF.

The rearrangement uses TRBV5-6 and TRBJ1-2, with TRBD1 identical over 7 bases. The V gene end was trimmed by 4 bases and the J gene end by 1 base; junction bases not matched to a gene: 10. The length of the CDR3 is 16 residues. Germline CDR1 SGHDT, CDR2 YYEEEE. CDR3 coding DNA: TGTGCCAGCAGCCTGCTCCGGGACAGAAATAACTATGGCTACACCTTC. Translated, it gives CASSLLRDRNNYGYTF.

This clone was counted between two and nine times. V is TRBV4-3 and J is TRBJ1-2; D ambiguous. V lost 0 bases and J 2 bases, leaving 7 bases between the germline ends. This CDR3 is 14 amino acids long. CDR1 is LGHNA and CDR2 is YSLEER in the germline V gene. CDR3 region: CASSQDSVNYGYTF. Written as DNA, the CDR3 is TGCGCCAGCAGCCAAGACAGCGTAAACTATGGCTACACCTTC.

The CDR3 loop reads CASSLNSRDSYEQYF. DNA for the CDR3: TGTGCCAGCAGCTTAAACAGCCGGGATTCCTACGAGCAGTACTTC. The genes are TRBV7-6 and TRBJ2-7; TRBD2 might be the D (5 bases). V shed 2 bases and J shed 1 base, with 12 bases lying between them. The germline gives CDR1 SGHVS, CDR2 FNYEAQ. The CDR3 extends over 15 amino acids.

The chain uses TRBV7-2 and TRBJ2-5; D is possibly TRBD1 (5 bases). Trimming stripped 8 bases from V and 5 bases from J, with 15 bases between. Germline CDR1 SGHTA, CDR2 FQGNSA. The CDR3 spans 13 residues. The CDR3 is CASGAPGAETQYF. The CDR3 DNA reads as TGTGCCAGCGGGGCCCCAGGCGCGGAGACCCAGTACTTC. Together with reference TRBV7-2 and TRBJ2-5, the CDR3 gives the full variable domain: GAGVSQSPSNKVTEKGKDVELRCDPISGHTALYWYRQSLGQGLEFLIYFQGNSAPDKSGLPSDRFSAERTGGSVSTLTIQRTQQEDSAVYLCASGAPGAETQYFGPGTRLLVL.

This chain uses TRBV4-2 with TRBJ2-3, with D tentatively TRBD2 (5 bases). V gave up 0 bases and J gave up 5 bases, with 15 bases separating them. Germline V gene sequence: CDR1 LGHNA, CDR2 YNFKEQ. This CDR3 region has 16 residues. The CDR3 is CASSQDRGSEQDTQYF. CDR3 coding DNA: TGTGCCAGCAGCCAAGATCGGGGTAGCGAACAAGATACGCAGTATTTT.

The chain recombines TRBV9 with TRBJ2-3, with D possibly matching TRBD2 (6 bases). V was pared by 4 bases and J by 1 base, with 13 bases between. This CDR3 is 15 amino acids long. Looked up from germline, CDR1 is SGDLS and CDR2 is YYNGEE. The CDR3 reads CASSPRWRGTDTQYF. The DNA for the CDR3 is TGTGCCAGCAGCCCACGCTGGAGGGGCACAGATACGCAGTATTTT. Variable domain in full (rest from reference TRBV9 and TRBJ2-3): DSGVTQTPKHLITATGQRVTLRCSPRSGDLSVYWYQQSLDQGLQFLIQYYNGEERAKGNILERFSAQQFPDLHSELNLSSLELGDSALYFCASSPRWRGTDTQYFGPGTRLTVL.

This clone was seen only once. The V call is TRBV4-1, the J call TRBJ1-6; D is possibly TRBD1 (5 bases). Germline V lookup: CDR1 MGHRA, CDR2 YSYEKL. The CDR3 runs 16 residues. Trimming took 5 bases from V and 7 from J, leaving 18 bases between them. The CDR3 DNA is TGCGCCAGCAGCAAGGGCCTTCGACAGATCAATTCACCCCTCCACTTT. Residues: CASSKGLRQINSPLHF.

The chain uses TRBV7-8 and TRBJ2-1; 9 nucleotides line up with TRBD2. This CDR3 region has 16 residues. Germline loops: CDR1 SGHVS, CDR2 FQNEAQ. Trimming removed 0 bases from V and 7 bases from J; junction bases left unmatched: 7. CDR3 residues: CASSLARLAAQNEQFF. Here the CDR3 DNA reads TGTGCCAGCAGCTTAGCCAGACTAGCGGCTCAGAATGAGCAGTTCTTC.

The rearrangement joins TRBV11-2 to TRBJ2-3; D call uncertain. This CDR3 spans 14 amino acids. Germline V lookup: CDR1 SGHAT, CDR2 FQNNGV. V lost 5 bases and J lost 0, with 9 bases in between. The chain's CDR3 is CASSVQKSTDTQYF. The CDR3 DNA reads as TGTGCCAGCAGCGTACAAAAAAGCACAGATACGCAGTATTTT.

The CDR3 nucleotides are TGTGCCAGTAGAACCCGGGGGCAAGAGACCCAGTACTTC. Its translation: CASRTRGQETQYF. The chain is built from TRBV19 and TRBJ2-5; tentative D call: TRBD2 (6 bases). The CDR3 is made up of 13 amino acids. Germline lookup yields CDR1 LNHDA and CDR2 SQIVND (reference sequence). The V and J ends lost 6 bases and 2 bases respectively, with 10 bases between them.

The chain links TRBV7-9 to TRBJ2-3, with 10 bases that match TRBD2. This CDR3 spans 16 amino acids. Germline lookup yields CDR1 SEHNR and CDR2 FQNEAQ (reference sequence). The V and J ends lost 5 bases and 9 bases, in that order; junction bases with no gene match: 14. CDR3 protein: CASSLELAGAFGTQYF. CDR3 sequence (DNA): TGTGCCAGCAGCCTCGAGCTAGCGGGGGCCTTCGGGACGCAGTATTTT.

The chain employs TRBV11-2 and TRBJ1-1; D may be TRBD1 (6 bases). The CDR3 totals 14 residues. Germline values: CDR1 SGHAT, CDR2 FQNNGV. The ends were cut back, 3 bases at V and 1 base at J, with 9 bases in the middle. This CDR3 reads CASSFDRPNTEAFF. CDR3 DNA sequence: TGTGCCAGCAGCTTCGACAGGCCGAACACTGAAGCTTTCTTT.

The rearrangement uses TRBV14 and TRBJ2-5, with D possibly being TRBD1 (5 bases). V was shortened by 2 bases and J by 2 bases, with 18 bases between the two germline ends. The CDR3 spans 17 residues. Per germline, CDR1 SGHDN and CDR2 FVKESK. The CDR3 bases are TGTGCCAGCAGCCAATTCCGGACACCCCGATCGCAAGAGACCCAGTACTTC. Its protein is CASSQFRTPRSQETQYF.

CDR3 protein: CASLGLNSPLHF. In nucleotides, the CDR3 is TGTGCCAGCCTAGGATTAAATTCACCCCTCCACTTT. The chain employs TRBV28 and TRBJ1-6; D is undetermined. This CDR3 has 12 amino acids. Germline V gives CDR1 MDHEN, CDR2 SYDVKM. Trimming took 8 bases from V and 7 from J, leaving 9 bases between them.

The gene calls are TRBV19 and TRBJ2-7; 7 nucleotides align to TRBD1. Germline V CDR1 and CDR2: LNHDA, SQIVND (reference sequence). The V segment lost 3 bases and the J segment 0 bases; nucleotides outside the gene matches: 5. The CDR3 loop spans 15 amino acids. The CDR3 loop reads CASSIRGQSSYEQYF. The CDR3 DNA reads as TGTGCCAGTAGTATTAGGGGACAGAGCTCCTACGAGCAGTACTTC.

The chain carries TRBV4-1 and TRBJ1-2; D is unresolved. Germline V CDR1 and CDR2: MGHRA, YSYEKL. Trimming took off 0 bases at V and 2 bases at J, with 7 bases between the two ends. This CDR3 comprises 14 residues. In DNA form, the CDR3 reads TGCGCCAGCAGCCAAGATCCCCAGAACTATGGCTACACCTTC. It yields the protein CASSQDPQNYGYTF.

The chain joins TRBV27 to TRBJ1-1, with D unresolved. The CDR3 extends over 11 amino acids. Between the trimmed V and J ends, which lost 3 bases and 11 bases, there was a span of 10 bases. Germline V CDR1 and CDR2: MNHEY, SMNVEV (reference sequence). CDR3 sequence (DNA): TGTGCCAGCAGTTTTGGCCCGCAGGCTTTCTTT. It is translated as CASSFGPQAFF.